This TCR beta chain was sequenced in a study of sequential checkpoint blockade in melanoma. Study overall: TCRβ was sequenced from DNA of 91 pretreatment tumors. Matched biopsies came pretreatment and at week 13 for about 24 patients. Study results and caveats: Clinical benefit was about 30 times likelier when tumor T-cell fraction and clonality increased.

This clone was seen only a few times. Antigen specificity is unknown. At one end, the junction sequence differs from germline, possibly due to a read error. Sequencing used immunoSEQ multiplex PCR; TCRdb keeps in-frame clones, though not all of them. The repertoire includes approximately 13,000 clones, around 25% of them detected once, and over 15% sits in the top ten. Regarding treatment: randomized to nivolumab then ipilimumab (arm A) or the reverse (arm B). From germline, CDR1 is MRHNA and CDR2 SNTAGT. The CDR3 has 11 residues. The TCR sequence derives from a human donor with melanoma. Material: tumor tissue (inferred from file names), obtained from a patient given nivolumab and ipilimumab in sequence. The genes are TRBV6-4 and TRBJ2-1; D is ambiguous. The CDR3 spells CAISDPGGQFF. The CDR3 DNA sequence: TGTGCCATCAGTGATCCCGGTGGGCAGTTCTTC.